In its sample, the clone carrying this T cell receptor beta chain was seen many times. Its antigen is still unknown. This entry comes from a study of CD8 T cells in ankylosing spondylitis. General study points: Certain motif variants had earlier appeared in reactive arthritis synovial fluid and blood. Relatively scarce in peripheral blood, disease-linked clones were CD8+. Among TCR beta sequences, a motif of eight highly homologous variants appeared characteristic of ankylosing spondylitis blood. Reports say disease-linked clones showed up significantly more in matched ankylosing spondylitis synovial fluid.

A single record per CDR3 protein comes from TCRdb applying MiXCR to the 5' RACE reads. The sample lists a few hundred thousand distinct CDR3 sequences, approximately 11% occurring once. Germline CDR1 and CDR2: SGDLS and YYNGEE. CDR3 length: 13 residues. V lost 3 bases and J lost 1, with 8 bases in between. This chain joins TRBV9 and TRBJ2-7; D perhaps matches TRBD1 (5 bases). The origin of this receptor is a male donor with ankylosing spondylitis or in good health (not recorded which). The sequenced sample consisted of blood, either unsorted or a sorted T cell fraction (not recorded which). CDR3 sequence reads: CASSGTRSYEQYF. CDR3 in DNA: TGTGCCAGCAGCGGGACACGGTCCTACGAGCAGTACTTC.